This record concerns one TCR beta chain sequence. Its antigen is still unknown. CD45RO-negative CD8 cells positively selected for CCR7 made up the naive population, which excluded terminally differentiated effector memory CD45RA+ cells. The entry originates in a study of shared clonotypes between healthy human individuals. Overall study findings and caveats: Generation probabilities of non-shared clonotypes were lower (relative to those shared by all four donors). Represented genetic and exposure-history diversity was restricted by having few donors. Clonotypes that were shared across a few donors made up approximately 5.1% of naive CD4 clonotypes.

V lost 8 bases and J lost 4, with 16 bases in between. CDR3 size: 13 residues. Per the study methods: ImmunoSEQ sequences covered only the junction and lacked quality scores; filtering therefore differed. Assay used: immunoSEQ multiplex PCR; TCRdb lists only in-frame clones, some missing. V, J and clone size reflect that table, while D and trimming were determined from the DNA. The repertoire includes around 2.1 million clones, about 92% of them detected once, and more than 1.5% sits in the top ten. The chain combines TRBV5-3 with TRBJ2-7; D is perhaps TRBD1 (6 bases). TRBV5-3 has ORF status, its function being uncertain. The clonotype comes from a man aged 18-30 years in good health. Some clones in this sample may be carry-over from other donors' samples. The sample consisted of naive CD8+ T cells from PBMCs. The CDR3 nucleotides are TGTGCCAGGAAAGAGGGGGAGCCTTACGAGCAGTACTTC. It translates to CARKEGEPYEQYF.